These 5 T cell receptor beta chains originate from one sample sequenced in a study of blood T cells in healthy people across ages. A sample-barcoded 5' primer and a J-beta primer mix were used in a second PCR of roughly 7 to 12 cycles. TCRdb re-derived calls from the 5' RACE reads in MiXCR, one entry per CDR3 protein. The sample yields about 1,500,000 distinct CDR3 sequences, roughly 27% seen once. The sample consisted of blood. The receptor source for this set is a woman between 25 and 40 years old in good health.

This clonotype was counted a few times. The chain uses TRBV18 and TRBJ2-7, with 10 bases lining up with TRBD2. From germline, CDR1 is KGHSH and CDR2 LQKENI. The CDR3 spans 17 residues. The junction had 9 bases not matched to a gene; V was cut back by 2 bases and J by 2 bases. The CDR3 protein is CASSPLLAGVRTYEQYF. Written as DNA, the CDR3 is TGTGCCAGCTCACCATTGCTAGCGGGAGTACGGACCTACGAGCAGTACTTC.

A word on this clonotype: The junction departs from the called germline gene at one end, perhaps through a read error. The V call is TRBV6-1, the J call TRBJ1-1; 7 bases agree with TRBD1. Germline V CDR1 and CDR2: MNHNS, SASEGT. The CDR3 length is 17 residues. The CDR3 here is CTSTQGGRGRFGTEAFF. CDR3 sequence (DNA): TGTACCAGCACCCAAGGGGGCAGGGGGAGGTTTGGTACTGAAGCTTTCTTT.

This clonotype has more than one count but fewer than ten. The chain employs TRBV20-1 and TRBJ2-5; perhaps TRBD2 as D (5 bases). The CDR3 has 11 residues. CDR1 and CDR2 (germline): DFQATT, SNEGSKA (reference sequence). The V gene lost 6 bases and the J gene lost 5 bases, with 10 bases spanning the gap. CDR3 sequence (DNA): TGCAGTGCGGAGGTCAGGGAGACCCAGTACTTC. This codes for CSAEVRETQYF.

This clonotype was picked up a small number of times. The rearrangement links TRBV12-3 or TRBV12-4 to TRBJ2-7; maybe TRBD1 (6 bases). The CDR3 sequence is 15 residues long. V dropped 3 bases and J dropped 5 bases, with 17 bases sitting between them. Here the CDR3 DNA reads TGTGCCAGCAGTTTCCGTAGGGGGAAAGGGGACGAGCAGTACTTC. Translating gives CASSFRRGKGDEQYF.

This sequence joins TRBV7-2 and TRBJ2-1, with unresolved D. Trimming cost V 0 bases and J 0 bases, with 6 bases left between them. Germline V gene lookup returns CDR1 SGHTA and CDR2 FQGNSA. The CDR3 is 15 amino acids. The CDR3 region has the DNA TGTGCCAGCAGCTTAGCGACTGCCTCCTACAATGAGCAGTTCTTC. Protein product: CASSLATASYNEQFF.